This T cell receptor beta chain was sequenced in a study of cytotoxic CD8 clonotypes in ibrutinib-treated CLL. Study overall: Response samples were obtained once patients had received a median 12 months of treatment, range 6 to 36.

TCRdb keeps only in-frame clones here, not all; method: immunoSEQ multiplex PCR. The sample has 200,000 to 250,000 clones; roughly 65% are singletons. Broader study findings: Clonality increased at ibrutinib response and stayed stable in sustained remission. At progression, however, it fell back toward baseline.

This clone was seen more than once but under ten times. Its antigen is unknown. Germline V gives CDR1 LGHNA, CDR2 YSLEER. V was clipped by 0 bases and J by 2 bases; unmatched bases: 0. This CDR3 has 14 amino acids. The V call is TRBV4-3, the J call TRBJ2-7; 8 nucleotides agree with TRBD1. The starting material was PBMCs, obtained after 12 months of ibrutinib treatment. This receptor was taken from a human donor with chronic lymphocytic leukemia. The CDR3: CASSQDRGPYEQYF. CDR3 in DNA: TGCGCCAGCAGCCAAGACAGGGGGCCCTACGAGCAGTACTTC.